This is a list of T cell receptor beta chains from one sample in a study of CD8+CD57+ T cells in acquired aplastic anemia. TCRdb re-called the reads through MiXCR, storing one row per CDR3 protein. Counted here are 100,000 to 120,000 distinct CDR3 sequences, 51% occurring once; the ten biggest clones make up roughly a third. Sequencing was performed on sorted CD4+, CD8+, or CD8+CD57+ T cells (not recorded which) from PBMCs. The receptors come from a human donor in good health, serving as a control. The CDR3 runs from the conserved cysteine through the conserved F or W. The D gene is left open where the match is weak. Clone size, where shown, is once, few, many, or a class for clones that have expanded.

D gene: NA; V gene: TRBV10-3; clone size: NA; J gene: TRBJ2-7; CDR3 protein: CAIRGAYEQYF; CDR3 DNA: TGTGCCATCAGGGGCGCCTACGAGCAGTACTTC
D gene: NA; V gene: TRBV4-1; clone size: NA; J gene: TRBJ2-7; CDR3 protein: CASSPIRGYEQYF; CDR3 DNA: TGCGCCAGCAGCCCGATAAGGGGATACGAGCAGTACTTC
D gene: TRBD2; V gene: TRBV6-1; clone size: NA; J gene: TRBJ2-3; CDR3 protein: CASSESLAGNTDTQYF; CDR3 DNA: TGTGCCAGCAGTGAATCCCTAGCGGGGAACACAGATACGCAGTATTTT
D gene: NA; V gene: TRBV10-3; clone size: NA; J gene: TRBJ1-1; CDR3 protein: CAISESGDTEAFF; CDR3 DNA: TGTGCCATCAGTGAGTCTGGGGACACTGAAGCTTTCTTT
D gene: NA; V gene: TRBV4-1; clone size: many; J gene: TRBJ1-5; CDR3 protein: CASSQDRSYSNQPQHF; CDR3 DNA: TGCGCCAGCAGCCAAGATCGGTCATATAGCAATCAGCCCCAGCATTTT
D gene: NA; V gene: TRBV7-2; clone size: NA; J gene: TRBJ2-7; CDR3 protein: CASSWPGYEQYF; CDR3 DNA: TGTGCCAGCAGCTGGCCGGGTTACGAGCAGTACTTC
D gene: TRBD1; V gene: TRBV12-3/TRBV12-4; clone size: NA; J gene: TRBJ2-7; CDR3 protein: CASSPTGGANEQYF; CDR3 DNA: TGTGCCAGCAGTCCGACAGGGGGGGCCAACGAGCAGTACTTC
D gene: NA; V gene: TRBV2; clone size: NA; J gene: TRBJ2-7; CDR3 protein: CASSVGGRSYEQYF; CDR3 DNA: TGTGCCAGCAGTGTCGGGGGCCGCTCCTACGAGCAGTACTTC
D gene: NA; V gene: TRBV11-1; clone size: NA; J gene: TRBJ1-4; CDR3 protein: CASSLESGSSTNEKLFF; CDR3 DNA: TGTGCCAGCAGCTTAGAATCCGGCAGTTCAACTAATGAAAAACTGTTTTTT
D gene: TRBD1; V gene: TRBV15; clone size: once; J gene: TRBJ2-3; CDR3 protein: CATSRGRQGADTQYF; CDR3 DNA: TGTGCCACCAGCAGAGGACGACAGGGGGCAGATACGCAGTATTTT
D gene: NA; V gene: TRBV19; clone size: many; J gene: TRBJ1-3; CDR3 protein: CASSMWDSGNTIYF; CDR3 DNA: TGTGCCAGTAGTATGTGGGACTCTGGAAACACCATATATTTT
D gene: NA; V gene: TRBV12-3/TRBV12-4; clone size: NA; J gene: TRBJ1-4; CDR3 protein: CASSRSETETFRGNEKLFF; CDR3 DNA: TGTGCCAGCAGTCGATCAGAGACAGAGACGTTTCGGGGTAATGAAAAACTGTTTTTT
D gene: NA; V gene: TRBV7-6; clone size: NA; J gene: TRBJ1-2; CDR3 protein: CASSPVEVGYTF; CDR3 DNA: TGTGCCAGCAGCCCGGTAGAGGTGGGCTACACCTTC
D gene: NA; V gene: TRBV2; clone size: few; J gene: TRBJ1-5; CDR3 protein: CASSDQGRNQPQHF; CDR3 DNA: TGTGCCAGCAGCGATCAGGGAAGGAACCAGCCCCAGCATTTT
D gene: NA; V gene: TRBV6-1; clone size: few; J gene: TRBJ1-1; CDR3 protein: CASSVSQGRLDTEAFF; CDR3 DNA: TGTGCCAGCAGTGTATCCCAAGGGCGGCTGGACACTGAAGCTTTCTTT
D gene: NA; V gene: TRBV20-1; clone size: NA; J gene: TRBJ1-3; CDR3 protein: CSATDSGNTIYF; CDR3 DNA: TGCAGCGCCACAGATTCTGGAAACACCATATATTTT
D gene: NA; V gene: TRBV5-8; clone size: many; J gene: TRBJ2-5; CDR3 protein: CASSLLGEETQYF; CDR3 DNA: TGTGCCAGCAGCTTGCTAGGGGAAGAGACCCAGTACTTC
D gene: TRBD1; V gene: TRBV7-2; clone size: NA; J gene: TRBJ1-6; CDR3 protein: CASSAGQGNNSPLHF; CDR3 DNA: TGTGCCAGCAGCGCCGGACAGGGGAACAATTCACCCCTCCACTTT
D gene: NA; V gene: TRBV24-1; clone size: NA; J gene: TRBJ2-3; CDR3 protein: CATSERWGTQYF; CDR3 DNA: TGTGCCACCAGTGAGAGGTGGGGCACGCAGTATTTT
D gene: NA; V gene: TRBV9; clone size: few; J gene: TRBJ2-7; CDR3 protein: CASSPWSSSYEQYF; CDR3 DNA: TGTGCCAGCAGCCCCTGGTCCAGCTCCTACGAGCAGTACTTC
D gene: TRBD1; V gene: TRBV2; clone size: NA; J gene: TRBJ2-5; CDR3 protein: CASSDGTVETQYF; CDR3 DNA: TGTGCCAGCAGTGACGGGACAGTAGAGACCCAGTACTTC
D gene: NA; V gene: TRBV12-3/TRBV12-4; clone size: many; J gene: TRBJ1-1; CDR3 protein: CASSPSDEGENTEAFF; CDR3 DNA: TGTGCCAGCAGCCCCTCCGATGAGGGCGAGAACACTGAAGCTTTCTTT
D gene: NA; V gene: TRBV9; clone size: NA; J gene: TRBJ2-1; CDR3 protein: CASSAGGSPPEQFF; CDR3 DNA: TGTGCCAGCAGCGCGGGGGGCTCTCCGCCGGAGCAGTTCTTC
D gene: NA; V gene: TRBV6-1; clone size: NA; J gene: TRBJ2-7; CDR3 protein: CASSRKTGPYEQYF; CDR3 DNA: TGTGCCAGCAGCCGAAAGACAGGACCCTACGAGCAGTACTTC
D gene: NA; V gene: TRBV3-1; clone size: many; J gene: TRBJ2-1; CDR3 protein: CASSQVTAVSYEQFF; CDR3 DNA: TGTGCCAGCAGCCAAGTGACCGCAGTATCCTATGAGCAGTTCTTC
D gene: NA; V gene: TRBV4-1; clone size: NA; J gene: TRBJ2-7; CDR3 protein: CASSQDTGREQYF; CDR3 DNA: TGCGCCAGCAGCCAAGATACTGGTCGCGAGCAGTACTTC
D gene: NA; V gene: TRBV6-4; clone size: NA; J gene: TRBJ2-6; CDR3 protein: CASSNNSGANVLTF; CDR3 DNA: TGTGCCAGCAGCAATAACTCTGGGGCCAACGTCCTGACTTTC
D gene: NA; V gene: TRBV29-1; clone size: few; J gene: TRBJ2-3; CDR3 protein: CSVERTDTQYF; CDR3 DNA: TGCAGCGTTGAACGAACAGATACGCAGTATTTT
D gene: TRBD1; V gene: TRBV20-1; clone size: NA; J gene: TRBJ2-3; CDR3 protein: CSARPGQGAHTQYF; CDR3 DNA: TGCAGTGCCCGTCCAGGACAGGGGGCACATACGCAGTATTTT
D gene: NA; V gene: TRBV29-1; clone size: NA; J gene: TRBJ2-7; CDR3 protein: CSAVTDTTYEQYF; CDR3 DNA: TGCAGCGCGGTAACAGACACCACCTACGAGCAGTACTTC
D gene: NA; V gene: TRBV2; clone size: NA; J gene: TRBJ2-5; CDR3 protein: CASSEARRGGIQETQYF; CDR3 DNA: TGTGCCAGCAGTGAAGCGCGGCGGGGAGGCATACAAGAGACCCAGTACTTC
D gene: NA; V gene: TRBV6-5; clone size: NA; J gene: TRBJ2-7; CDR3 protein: CASSFQGGYEQYF; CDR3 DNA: TGTGCCAGCAGTTTCCAGGGGGGCTACGAGCAGTACTTC
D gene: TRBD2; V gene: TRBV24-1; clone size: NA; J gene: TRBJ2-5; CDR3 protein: CATSELAGAGETQYF; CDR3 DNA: TGTGCCACCAGTGAGTTAGCGGGAGCTGGTGAGACCCAGTACTTC
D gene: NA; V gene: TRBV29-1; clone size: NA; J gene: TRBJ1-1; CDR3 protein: CSVGGDGNTEAFF; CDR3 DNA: TGCAGCGTTGGGGGAGACGGGAACACTGAAGCTTTCTTT
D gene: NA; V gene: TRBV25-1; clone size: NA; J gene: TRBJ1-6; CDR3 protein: CASSQELAGTYNSPLHF; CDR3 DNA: TGCGCCAGCAGCCAAGAACTAGCGGGGACCTATAATTCACCCCTCCACTTT
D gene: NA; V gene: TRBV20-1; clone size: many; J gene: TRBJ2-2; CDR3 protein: CSARSQTTGELFF; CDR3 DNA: TGCAGTGCTAGATCCCAGACCACCGGGGAGCTGTTTTTT
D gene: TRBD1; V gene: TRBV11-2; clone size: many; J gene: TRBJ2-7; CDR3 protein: CANSWERTGHYEQYF; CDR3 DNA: TGTGCCAACAGCTGGGAGAGGACAGGGCACTACGAGCAGTACTTC
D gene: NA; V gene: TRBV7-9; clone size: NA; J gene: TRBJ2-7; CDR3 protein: CASSPLEREQYF; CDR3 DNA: TGTGCCAGCAGTCCACTGGAGAGGGAGCAGTACTTC
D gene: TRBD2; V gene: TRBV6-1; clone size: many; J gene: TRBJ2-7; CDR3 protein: CASSPRGDEQYF; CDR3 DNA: TGTGCCAGCAGTCCTCGGGGGGACGAGCAGTACTTC
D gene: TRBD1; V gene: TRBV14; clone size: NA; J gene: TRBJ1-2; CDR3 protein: CASSATGGSGYTF; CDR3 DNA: TGTGCCAGCAGCGCGACAGGGGGATCAGGCTACACCTTC
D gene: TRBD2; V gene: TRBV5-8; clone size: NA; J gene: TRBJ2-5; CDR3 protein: CASSLLAGGETQYF; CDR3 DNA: TGTGCCAGCAGCTTACTAGCGGGAGGCGAGACCCAGTACTTC
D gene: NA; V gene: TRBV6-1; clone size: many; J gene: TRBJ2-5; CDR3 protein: CASRPPTGPQETQYF; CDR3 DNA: TGTGCCAGCAGACCTCCAACAGGGCCCCAAGAGACCCAGTACTTC
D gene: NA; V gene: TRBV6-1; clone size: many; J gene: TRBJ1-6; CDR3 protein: CASSARANPSPLHF; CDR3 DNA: TGTGCCAGCAGTGCGAGAGCAAATCCATCACCCCTCCACTTT
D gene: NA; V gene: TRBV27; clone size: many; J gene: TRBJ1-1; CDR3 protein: CASSLQGSTEAFF; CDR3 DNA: TGTGCCAGCAGTTTACAGGGGAGTACTGAAGCTTTCTTT
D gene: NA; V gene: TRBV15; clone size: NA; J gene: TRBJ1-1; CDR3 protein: CATSRDSRRVVNTEAFF; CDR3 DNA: TGTGCCACCAGCAGAGATTCGAGGAGGGTAGTGAACACTGAAGCTTTCTTT
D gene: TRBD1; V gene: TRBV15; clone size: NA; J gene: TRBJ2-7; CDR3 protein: CATSSVRDRPGDEQYF; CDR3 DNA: TGTGCCACCAGCAGTGTCCGGGACAGGCCAGGCGACGAGCAGTACTTC
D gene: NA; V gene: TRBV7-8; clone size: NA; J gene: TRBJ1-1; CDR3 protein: CASSRDPEAFF; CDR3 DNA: TGTGCCAGCAGCCGAGACCCTGAAGCTTTCTTT
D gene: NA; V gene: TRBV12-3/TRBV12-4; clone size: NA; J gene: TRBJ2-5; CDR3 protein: CASSPFISGVQETQYF; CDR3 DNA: TGTGCCAGCAGTCCCTTTATTAGCGGAGTACAAGAGACCCAGTACTTC